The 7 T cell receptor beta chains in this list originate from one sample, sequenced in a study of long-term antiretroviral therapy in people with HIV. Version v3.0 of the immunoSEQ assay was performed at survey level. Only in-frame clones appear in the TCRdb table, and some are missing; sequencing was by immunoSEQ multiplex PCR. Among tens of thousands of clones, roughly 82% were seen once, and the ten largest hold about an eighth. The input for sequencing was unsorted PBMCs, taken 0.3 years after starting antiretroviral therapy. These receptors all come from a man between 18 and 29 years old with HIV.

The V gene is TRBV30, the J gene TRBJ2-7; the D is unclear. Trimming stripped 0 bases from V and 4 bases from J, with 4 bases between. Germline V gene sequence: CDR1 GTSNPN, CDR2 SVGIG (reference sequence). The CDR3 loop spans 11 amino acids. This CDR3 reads CAWSVAYEQYF. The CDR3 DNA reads TGTGCCTGGAGTGTAGCTTACGAGCAGTACTTC.

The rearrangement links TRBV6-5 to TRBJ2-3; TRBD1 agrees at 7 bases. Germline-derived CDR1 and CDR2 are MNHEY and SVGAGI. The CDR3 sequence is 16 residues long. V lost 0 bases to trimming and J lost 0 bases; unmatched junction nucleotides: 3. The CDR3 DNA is TGTGCCAGCAGTTACTCGGGACAGACTAGCACAGATACGCAGTATTTT. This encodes CASSYSGQTSTDTQYF.

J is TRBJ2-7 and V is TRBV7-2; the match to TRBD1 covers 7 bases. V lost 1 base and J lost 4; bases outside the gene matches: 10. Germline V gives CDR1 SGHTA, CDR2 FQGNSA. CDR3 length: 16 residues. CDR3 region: CASSLGVYRGHYEQYF. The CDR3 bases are TGTGCCAGCAGCTTAGGGGTGTACAGGGGACATTACGAGCAGTACTTC.

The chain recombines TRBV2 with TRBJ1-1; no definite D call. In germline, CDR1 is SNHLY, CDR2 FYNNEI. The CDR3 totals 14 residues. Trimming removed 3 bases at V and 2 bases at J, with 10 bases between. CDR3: CASSDVSSNTEAFF. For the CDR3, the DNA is TGTGCCAGCAGTGATGTCTCCTCTAACACTGAAGCTTTCTTT.

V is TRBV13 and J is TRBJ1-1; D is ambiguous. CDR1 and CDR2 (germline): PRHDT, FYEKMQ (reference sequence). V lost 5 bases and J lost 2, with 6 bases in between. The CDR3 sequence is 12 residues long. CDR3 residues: CASSVLNTEAFF. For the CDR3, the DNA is TGTGCCAGCAGCGTACTTAACACTGAAGCTTTCTTT.

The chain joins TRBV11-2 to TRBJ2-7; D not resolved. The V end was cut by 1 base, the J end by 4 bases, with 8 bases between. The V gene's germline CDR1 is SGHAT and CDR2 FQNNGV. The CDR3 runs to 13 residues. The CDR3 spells CASSLGPGYEQYF. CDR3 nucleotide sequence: TGTGCCAGCAGCTTAGGTCCCGGATACGAGCAGTACTTC.

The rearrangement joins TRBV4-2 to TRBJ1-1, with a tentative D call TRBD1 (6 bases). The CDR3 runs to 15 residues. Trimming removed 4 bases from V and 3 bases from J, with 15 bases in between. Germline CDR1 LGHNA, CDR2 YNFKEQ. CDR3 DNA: TGTGCCAGCAGCCGAAATCAGGGGTGGGACACTGAAGCTTTCTTT. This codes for CASSRNQGWDTEAFF.